This entry concerns a single T cell receptor (beta chain). High-throughput TCR beta sequencing covered peripheral CD8+ and CD4+ T cells. TEMRA cells were FACS-enriched, while CD8+ and CD4+ T cells were negatively isolated. The RNA input was about 0.5 to 1 ug, and it was reverse transcribed with random hexamers. It was immunoSEQ multiplex PCR that amplified TCR beta CDR3 across 54 Vbeta and 13 Jbeta. MiXCR, applied by TCRdb to the immunoSEQ multiplex PCR reads, yields one record per CDR3 protein. The sample has 150,000 to 250,000 distinct CDR3 sequences; nearly 95% are singletons. This sample is part of a study of CD8 T cells in Susac syndrome. The sample comprised CD4+ T cells from PBMCs. The receptor comes from a human donor with multiple sclerosis.

The CDR3 DNA is TGCGCCAGCAGGGTCACCCGAAGCACAGATACGCAGTATTTT. This gives the protein CASRVTRSTDTQYF. The rearrangement links TRBV5-1 to TRBJ2-3; D is uncertain. The V gene's germline CDR1 is SGHRS and CDR2 YFSETQ. The CDR3 is 14 amino acids. Trimming pared 5 bases from V and 0 bases from J, leaving 10 bases between.